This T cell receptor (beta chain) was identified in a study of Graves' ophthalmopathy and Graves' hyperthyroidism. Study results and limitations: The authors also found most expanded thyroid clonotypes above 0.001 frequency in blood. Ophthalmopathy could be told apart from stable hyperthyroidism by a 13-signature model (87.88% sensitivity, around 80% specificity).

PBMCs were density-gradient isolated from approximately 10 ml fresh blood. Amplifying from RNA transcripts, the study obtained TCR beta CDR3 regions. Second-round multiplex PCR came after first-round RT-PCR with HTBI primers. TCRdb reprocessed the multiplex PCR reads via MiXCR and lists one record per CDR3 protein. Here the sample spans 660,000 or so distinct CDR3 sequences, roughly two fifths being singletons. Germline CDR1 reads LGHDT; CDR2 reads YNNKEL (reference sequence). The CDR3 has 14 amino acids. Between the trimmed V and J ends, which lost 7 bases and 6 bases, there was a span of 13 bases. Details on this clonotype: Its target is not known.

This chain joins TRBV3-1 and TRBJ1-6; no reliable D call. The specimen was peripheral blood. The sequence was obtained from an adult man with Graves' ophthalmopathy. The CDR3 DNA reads TGTGCCAGCACCGGCGGGGTGTTTAATTCACCCCTCCACTTT. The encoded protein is CASTGGVFNSPLHF. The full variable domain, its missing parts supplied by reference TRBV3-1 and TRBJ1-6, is DTAVSQTPKYLVTQMGNDKSIKCEQNLGHDTMYWYKQDSKKFLKIMFSYNNKELIINETVPNRFSPKSPDKAHLNLHINSLELGDSAVYFCASTGGVFNSPLHFGNGTRLTVT.